This T cell receptor (beta chain) was documented in a study of blood T cells in healthy people across ages. The study's findings and limits: Getting older went along with TCR beta diversity per million T cells dropping roughly linearly.

The CDR3 has 13 residues. Looked up from germline, CDR1 is SNHLY and CDR2 is FYNNEI. V shed 9 bases and J shed 7 bases, with 16 bases lying between them. Worth noting for this clonotype: Its antigen remains unknown.

A second PCR, run for about 7 to 11 cycles, used a sample-barcoded 5' primer plus a J-beta primer mix. TCRdb re-called the 5' RACE reads with MiXCR, one entry per CDR3 protein. This repertoire shows around 800,000 distinct CDR3 sequences, about 55% found once; its top ten account for about 42%. This chain joins TRBV2 and TRBJ1-5; D is perhaps TRBD1 (6 bases). The sample was blood. This receptor was identified in a man aged 80 or over in good health. In DNA, the CDR3 is TGTGCCAGTTCTTGGGGGCTCGAACAGCCCCAGCATTTT. It translates to CASSWGLEQPQHF.